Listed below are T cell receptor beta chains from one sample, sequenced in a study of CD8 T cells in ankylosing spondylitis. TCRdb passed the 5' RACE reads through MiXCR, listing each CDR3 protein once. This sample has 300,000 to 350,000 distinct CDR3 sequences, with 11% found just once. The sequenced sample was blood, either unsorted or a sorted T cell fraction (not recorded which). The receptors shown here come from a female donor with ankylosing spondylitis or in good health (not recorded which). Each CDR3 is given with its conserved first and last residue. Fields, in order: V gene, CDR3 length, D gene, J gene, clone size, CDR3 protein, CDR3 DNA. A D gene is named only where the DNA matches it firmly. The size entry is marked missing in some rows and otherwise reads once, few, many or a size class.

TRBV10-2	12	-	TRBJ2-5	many	CASSDPGVAQYF	TGCGCCAGCAGTGATCCGGGGGTGGCCCAGTACTTC
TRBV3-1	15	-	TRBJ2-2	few	CASSVDHKSTGELFF	TGTGCCAGCAGCGTAGACCACAAAAGCACCGGGGAGCTGTTTTTT
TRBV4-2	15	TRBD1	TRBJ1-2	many	CASSPRDRDNYGYTF	TGTGCCAGCAGCCCCCGGGACAGGGATAACTATGGCTACACCTTC
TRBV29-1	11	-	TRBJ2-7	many	CSVEGSYEQYF	TGCAGCGTTGAAGGGTCCTACGAGCAGTACTTC
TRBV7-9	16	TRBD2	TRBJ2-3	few	CASSYYLAGGLDTQYF	TGTGCCAGCAGCTACTATCTAGCGGGAGGTCTAGATACGCAGTATTTT
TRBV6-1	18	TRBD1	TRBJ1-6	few	CASSTDRVGSSYNSPLHF	TGTGCCAGCAGTACGGACAGGGTTGGTAGCTCCTATAATTCACCCCTCCACTTT
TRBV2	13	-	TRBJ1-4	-	CASRPTRGEKLFF	TGTGCCAGCAGGCCGACCAGGGGTGAAAAACTGTTTTTT
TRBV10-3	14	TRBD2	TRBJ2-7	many	CAITRGGELNEQYF	TGTGCCATCACCCGCGGGGGGGAGCTTAACGAGCAGTACTTC
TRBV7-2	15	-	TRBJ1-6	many	CASSLDSQIGSPLHF	TGTGCCAGCAGCTTGGACAGCCAGATTGGCTCACCCCTCCACTTT
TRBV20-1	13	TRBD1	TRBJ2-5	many	CSATRDRAETQYF	TGCAGTGCTACAAGGGACAGGGCGGAGACCCAGTACTTC
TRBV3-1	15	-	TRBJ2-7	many	CASSQEPLPSYEQYF	TGTGCCAGCAGCCAAGAGCCCCTCCCTTCCTACGAGCAGTACTTC
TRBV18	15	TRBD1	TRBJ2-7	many	CASSPQGQGTYEQYF	TGTGCCAGCTCACCCCAGGGACAGGGAACCTACGAGCAGTACTTC
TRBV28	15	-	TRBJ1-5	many	CASSLPGMYGQPQHF	TGTGCCAGCAGTTTACCAGGAATGTACGGTCAGCCCCAGCATTTT
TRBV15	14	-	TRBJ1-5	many	CATSGRDNNQPQHF	TGTGCCACCAGCGGCCGGGACAACAATCAGCCCCAGCATTTT
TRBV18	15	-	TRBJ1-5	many	CASSQREGGNQPQHF	TGTGCCAGCTCACAAAGGGAAGGGGGCAATCAGCCCCAGCATTTT
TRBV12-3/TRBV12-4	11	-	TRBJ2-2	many	CASSDGRELFF	TGTGCCAGCAGTGATGGCAGGGAGCTGTTTTTT
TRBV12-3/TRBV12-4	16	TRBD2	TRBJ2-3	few	CASSARLAGDTDTQYF	TGTGCCAGCAGTGCCCGACTAGCGGGAGACACAGATACGCAGTATTTT
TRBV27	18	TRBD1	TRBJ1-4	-	CASSPRDSLKPTNEKLFF	TGTGCCAGCAGTCCCCGGGACAGCCTCAAACCAACTAATGAAAAACTGTTTTTT
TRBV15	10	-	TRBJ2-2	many	CVVGTGELFF	TGTGTCGTCGGCACCGGGGAGCTGTTTTTT
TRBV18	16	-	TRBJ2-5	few	CASSPRAGKNQETQYF	TGTGCCAGCTCACCAAGGGCAGGAAAGAACCAAGAGACCCAGTACTTC
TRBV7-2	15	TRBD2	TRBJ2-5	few	CASSKGLAGLETQYF	TGTGCCAGCAGCAAAGGACTAGCGGGGTTAGAGACCCAGTACTTC
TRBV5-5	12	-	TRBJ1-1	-	CASNGLHGEAFF	TGTGCCAGCAATGGCCTGCATGGTGAAGCTTTCTTT
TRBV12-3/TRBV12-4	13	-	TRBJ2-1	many	CASNPGNYNEQFF	TGTGCCAGCAACCCTGGGAACTACAATGAGCAGTTCTTC
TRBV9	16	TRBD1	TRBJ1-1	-	CASSVGTGNSNTEAFF	TGTGCCAGCAGCGTCGGGACAGGGAACAGTAACACTGAAGCTTTCTTT
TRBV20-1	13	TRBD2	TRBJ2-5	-	CSASGGAQETQYF	TGCAGTGCTAGCGGGGGGGCTCAAGAGACCCAGTACTTC
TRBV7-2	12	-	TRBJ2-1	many	CASSLAPPWQFF	TGTGCCAGCAGCTTAGCCCCCCCGTGGCAGTTCTTC
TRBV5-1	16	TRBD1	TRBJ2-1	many	CASSLNRDRLAPEQFF	TGCGCCAGCAGCTTGAACCGGGACAGGTTAGCTCCTGAGCAGTTCTTC
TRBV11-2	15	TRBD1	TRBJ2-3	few	CASSLYRGRTDTQYF	TGTGCCAGCAGCTTATACAGGGGAAGGACAGATACGCAGTATTTT
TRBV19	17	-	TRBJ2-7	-	CASTSRGAGSRNYEQYF	TGTGCCAGTACCTCGCGCGGGGCAGGTTCTCGGAACTACGAGCAGTACTTC
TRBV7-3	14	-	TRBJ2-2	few	CASSSTENTGELFF	TGTGCCAGCAGCTCGACAGAAAACACCGGGGAGCTGTTTTTT
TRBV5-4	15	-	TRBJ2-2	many	CASSPGAGNTGELFF	TGTGCCAGCAGCCCTGGGGCTGGGAACACCGGGGAGCTGTTTTTT
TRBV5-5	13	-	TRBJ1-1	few	CASSFDLEREAFF	TGTGCCAGCAGCTTCGACTTGGAGAGAGAAGCTTTCTTT
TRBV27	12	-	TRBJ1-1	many	CASSQPPGGAFF	TGTGCCAGCAGTCAACCCCCCGGGGGAGCTTTCTTT
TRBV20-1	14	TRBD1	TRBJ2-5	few	CSASGGDRQETQYF	TGCAGTGCTAGTGGTGGGGACAGACAAGAGACCCAGTACTTC
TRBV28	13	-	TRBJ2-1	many	CASKLRRQNEQFF	TGTGCCAGCAAGTTACGAAGACAAAATGAGCAGTTCTTC
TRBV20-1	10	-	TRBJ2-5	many	CSASPETQYF	TGCAGTGCTAGTCCCGAGACCCAGTACTTC
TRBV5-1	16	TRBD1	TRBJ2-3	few	CASSLEGQGVTDTQYF	TGCGCCAGCAGCTTGGAGGGACAGGGTGTGACAGATACGCAGTATTTT
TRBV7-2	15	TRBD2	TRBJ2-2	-	CASSNGLAITGELFF	TGTGCCAGCAGCAATGGACTAGCCATCACCGGGGAGCTGTTTTTT
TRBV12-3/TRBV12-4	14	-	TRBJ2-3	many	CASRVSASTDTQYF	TGTGCCAGCAGAGTATCAGCTAGCACAGATACGCAGTATTTT
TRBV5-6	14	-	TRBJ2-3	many	CASSLASMSDTQYF	TGTGCCAGCAGCTTGGCCAGTATGTCAGATACGCAGTATTTT
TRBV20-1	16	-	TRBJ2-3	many	CSASPILGKGTDTQYF	TGCAGTGCTAGCCCGATCTTGGGAAAAGGCACAGATACGCAGTATTTT
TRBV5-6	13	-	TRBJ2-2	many	CASSTDLTGELFF	TGTGCCAGCAGCACGGACCTCACCGGGGAGCTGTTTTTT
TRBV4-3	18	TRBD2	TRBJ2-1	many	CASSQALYPGLLNNEQFF	TGCGCCAGCAGCCAGGCCCTCTATCCGGGACTACTCAACAATGAGCAGTTCTTC
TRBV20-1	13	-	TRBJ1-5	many	CSAVQGHNQPQHF	TGCAGTGCCGTACAGGGACACAATCAGCCCCAGCATTTT
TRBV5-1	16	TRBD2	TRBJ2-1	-	CASSLEGTSPNWEQFF	TGCGCCAGCAGCTTGGAGGGGACTAGCCCCAATTGGGAGCAGTTCTTC
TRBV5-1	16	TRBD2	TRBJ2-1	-	CASSPSRGTSVNEQFF	TGCGCCAGCAGTCCCTCCCGAGGGACTAGCGTCAATGAGCAGTTCTTC
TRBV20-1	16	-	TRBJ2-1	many	CSARDQGTGVNNEQFF	TGCAGTGCTAGAGATCAGGGGACGGGGGTGAACAATGAGCAGTTCTTC
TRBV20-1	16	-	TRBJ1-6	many	CSASSPTAIYNSPLHF	TGCAGTGCTAGCTCACCGACAGCGATATATAATTCACCCCTCCACTTT
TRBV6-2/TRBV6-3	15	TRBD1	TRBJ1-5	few	CASSYRGLSNQPQHF	TGTGCCAGCAGTTACAGGGGGCTGAGTAATCAGCCCCAGCATTTT
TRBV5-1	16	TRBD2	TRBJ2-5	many	CASSLVLAGTQETQYF	TGCGCCAGCAGCTTGGTTCTAGCGGGAACCCAAGAGACCCAGTACTTC
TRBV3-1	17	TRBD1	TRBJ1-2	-	CASSQRSWGQDDYGYTF	TGTGCCAGCAGCCAAAGGAGCTGGGGACAGGATGACTATGGCTACACCTTC
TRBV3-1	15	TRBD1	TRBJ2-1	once	CASCPDRAVSNEQFF	TGTGCCAGCTGCCCCGACAGGGCCGTGAGCAATGAGCAGTTCTTC